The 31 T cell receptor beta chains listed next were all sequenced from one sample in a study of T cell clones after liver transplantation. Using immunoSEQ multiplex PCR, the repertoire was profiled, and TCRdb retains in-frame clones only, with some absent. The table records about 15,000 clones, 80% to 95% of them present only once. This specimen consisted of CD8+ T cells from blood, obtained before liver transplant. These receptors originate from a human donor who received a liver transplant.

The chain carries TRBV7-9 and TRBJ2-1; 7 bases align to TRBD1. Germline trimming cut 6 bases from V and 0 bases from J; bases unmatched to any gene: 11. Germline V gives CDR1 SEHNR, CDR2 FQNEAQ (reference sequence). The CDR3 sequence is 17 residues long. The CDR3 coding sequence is TGTGCCAGCAGTGGGAGTAGGGGGCGCAGCTCCTACAATGAGCAGTTCTTC. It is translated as CASSGSRGRSSYNEQFF.

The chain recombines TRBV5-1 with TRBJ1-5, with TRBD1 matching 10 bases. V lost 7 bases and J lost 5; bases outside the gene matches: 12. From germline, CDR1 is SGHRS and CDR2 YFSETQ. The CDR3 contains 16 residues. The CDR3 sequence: CASSPYSGTGDQPQHF. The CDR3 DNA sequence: TGCGCCAGCTCACCATATTCCGGGACAGGGGATCAGCCCCAGCATTTT.

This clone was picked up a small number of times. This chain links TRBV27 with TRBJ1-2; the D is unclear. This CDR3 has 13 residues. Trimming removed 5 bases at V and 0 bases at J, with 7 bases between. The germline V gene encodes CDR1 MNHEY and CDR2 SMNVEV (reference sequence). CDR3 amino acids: CASSGDTNYGYTF. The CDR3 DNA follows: TGTGCCAGCAGTGGAGACACTAACTATGGCTACACCTTC.

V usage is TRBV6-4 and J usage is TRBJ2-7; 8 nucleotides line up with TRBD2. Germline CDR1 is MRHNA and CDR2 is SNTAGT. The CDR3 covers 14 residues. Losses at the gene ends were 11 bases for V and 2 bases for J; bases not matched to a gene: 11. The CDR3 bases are TGTGCCCGGGCTTCTAGCGGGCTTACCTACGAGCAGTACTTC. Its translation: CARASSGLTYEQYF.

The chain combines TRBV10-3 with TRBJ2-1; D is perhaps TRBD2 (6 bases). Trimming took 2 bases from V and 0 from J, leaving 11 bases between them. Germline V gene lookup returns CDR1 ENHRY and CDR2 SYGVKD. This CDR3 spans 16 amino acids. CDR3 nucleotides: TGTGCCATCAGTGAGGTTGGTAGCGGCTCCTACAATGAGCAGTTCTTC. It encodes CAISEVGSGSYNEQFF.

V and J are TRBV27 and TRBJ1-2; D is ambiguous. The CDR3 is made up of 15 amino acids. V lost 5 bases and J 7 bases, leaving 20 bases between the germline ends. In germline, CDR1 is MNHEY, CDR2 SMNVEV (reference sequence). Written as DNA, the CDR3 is TGTGCCAGCAGTCCAGACCTACGGGTTAATTTTGGCTACACCTTC. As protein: CASSPDLRVNFGYTF.

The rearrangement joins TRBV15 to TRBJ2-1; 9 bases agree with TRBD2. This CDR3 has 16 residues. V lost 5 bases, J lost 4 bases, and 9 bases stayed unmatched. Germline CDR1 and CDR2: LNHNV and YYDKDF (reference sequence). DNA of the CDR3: TGTGCCACCAGCGCGCTGCGGGAGGGCCTGTACAATGAGCAGTTCTTC. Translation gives CATSALREGLYNEQFF. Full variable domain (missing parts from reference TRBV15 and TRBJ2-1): DAMVIQNPRYQVTQFGKPVTLSCSQTLNHNVMYWYQQKSSQAPKLLFHYYDKDFNNEADTPDNFQSRRPNTSFCFLDIRSPGLGDTAMYLCATSALREGLYNEQFFGPGTRLTVL.

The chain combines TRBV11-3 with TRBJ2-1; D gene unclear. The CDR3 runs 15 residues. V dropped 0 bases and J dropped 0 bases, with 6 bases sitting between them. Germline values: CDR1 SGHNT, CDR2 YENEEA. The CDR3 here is CASSLESSSYNEQFF. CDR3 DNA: TGTGCCAGCAGCTTAGAATCAAGCTCCTACAATGAGCAGTTCTTC.

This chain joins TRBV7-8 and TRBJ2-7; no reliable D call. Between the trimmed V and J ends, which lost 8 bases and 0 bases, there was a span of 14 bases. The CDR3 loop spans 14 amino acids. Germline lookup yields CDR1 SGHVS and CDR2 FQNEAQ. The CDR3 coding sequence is TGTGCCAGCTCAACCCGTGACGCCTCCTACGAGCAGTACTTC. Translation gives CASSTRDASYEQYF.

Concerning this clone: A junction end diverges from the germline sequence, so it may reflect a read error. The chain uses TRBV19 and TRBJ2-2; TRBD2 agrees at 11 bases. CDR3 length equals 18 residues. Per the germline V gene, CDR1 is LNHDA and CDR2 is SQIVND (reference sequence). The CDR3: CASMGGLAGSLNAGELFF. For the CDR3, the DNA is TGTGCCAGTATGGGCGGACTAGCGGGTTCCCTGAACGCCGGGGAGCTGTTTTTT.

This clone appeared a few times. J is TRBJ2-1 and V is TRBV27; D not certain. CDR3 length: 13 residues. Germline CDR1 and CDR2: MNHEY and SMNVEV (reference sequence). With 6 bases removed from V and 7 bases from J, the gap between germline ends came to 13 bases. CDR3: CASSTGSVNEQFF. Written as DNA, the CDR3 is TGTGCCAGCAGCACGGGTAGTGTTAATGAGCAGTTCTTC.

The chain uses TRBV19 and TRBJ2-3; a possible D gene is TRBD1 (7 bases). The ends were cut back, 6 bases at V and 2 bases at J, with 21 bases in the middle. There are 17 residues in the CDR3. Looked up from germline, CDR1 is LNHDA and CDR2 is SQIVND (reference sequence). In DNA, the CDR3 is TGTGCCAGTAGCCGACCCGAAGGGGGCGGGATCACAGATACGCAGTATTTT. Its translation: CASSRPEGGGITDTQYF.

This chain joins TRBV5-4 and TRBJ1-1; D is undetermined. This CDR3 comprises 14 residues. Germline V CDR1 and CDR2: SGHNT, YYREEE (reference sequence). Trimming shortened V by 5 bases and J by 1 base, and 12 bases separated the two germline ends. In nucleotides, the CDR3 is TGTGCCAGCAGTTTAGGACTAACGAACACTGAAGCTTTCTTT. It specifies CASSLGLTNTEAFF.

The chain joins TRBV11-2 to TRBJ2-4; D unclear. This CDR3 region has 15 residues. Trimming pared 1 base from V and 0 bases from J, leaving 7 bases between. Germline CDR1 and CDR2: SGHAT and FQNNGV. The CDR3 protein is CASSLVPQAKNIQYF. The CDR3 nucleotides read TGTGCCAGCAGCTTAGTACCGCAAGCCAAAAACATTCAGTACTTC.

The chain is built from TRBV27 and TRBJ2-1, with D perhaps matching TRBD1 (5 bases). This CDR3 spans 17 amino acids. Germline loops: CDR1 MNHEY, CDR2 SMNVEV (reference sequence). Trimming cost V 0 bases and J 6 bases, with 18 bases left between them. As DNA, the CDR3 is TGTGCCAGCAGTTTATCAGGGGCCAGTTTGCGAGTCAATGAGCAGTTCTTC. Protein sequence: CASSLSGASLRVNEQFF.

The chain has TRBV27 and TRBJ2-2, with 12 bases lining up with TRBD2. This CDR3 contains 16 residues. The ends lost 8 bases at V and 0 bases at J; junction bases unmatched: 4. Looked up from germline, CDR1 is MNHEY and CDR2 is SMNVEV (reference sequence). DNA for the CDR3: TGTGCCAGCGGGCGACTAGCGGGAGCGAACACCGGGGAGCTGTTTTTT. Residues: CASGRLAGANTGELFF.

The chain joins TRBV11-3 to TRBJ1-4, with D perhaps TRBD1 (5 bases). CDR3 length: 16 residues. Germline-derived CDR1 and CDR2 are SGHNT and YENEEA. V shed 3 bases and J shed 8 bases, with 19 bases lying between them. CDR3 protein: CASSLVGRTRREKLFF. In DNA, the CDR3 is TGTGCCAGCAGCTTGGTGGGACGTACCCGGAGGGAAAAACTGTTTTTT. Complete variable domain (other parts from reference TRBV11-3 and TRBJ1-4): EAGVVQSPRYKIIEKKQPVAFWCNPISGHNTLYWYLQNLGQGPELLIRYENEEAVDDSQLPKDRFSAERLKGVDSTLKIQPAELGDSAVYLCASSLVGRTRREKLFFGSGTQLSVL.

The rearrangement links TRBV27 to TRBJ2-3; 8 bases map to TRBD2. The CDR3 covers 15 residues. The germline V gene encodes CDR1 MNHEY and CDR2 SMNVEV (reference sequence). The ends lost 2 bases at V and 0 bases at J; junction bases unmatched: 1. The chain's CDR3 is CASSLASGSTDTQYF. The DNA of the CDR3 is TGTGCCAGCAGTTTAGCTAGCGGGAGCACAGATACGCAGTATTTT.

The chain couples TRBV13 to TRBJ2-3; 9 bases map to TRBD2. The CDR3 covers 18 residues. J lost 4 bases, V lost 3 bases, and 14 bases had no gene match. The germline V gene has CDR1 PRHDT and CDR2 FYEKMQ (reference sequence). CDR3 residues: CASSLPLGREGGADTQYF. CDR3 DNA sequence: TGTGCCAGCAGCTTGCCTTTGGGGCGGGAGGGTGGCGCAGATACGCAGTATTTT.

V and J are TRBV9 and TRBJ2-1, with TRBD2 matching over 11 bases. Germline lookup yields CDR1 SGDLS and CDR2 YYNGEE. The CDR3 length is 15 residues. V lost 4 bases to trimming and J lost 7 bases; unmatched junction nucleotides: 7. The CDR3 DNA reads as TGTGCCAGCAGCTTTAGCGGGAGGGCCGGAAATGAGCAGTTCTTC. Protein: CASSFSGRAGNEQFF.

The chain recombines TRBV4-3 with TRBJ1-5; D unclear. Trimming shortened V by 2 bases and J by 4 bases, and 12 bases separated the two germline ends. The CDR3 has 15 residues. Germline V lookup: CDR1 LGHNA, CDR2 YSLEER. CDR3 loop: CASSQWAGKNQPQHF. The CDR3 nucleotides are TGCGCCAGCAGCCAATGGGCGGGCAAAAATCAGCCCCAGCATTTT.

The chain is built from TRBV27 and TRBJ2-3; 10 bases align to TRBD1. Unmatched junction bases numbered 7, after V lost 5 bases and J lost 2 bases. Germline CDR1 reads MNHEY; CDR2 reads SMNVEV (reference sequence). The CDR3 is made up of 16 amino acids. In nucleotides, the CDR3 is TGTGCCAGCAGTCTTGACAGGGGGCGGGTCACAGATACGCAGTATTTT. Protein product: CASSLDRGRVTDTQYF.

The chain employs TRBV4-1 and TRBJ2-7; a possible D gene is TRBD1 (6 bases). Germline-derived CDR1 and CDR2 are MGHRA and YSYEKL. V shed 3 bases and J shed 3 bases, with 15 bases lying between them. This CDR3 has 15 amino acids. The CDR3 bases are TGCGCCAGCAGCCAGAACACAGGGTCCCACTACGAGCAGTACTTC. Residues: CASSQNTGSHYEQYF.

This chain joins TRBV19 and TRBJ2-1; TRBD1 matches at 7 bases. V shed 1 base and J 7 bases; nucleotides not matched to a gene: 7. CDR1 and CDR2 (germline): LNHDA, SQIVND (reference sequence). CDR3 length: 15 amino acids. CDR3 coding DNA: TGTGCCAGTAGTATAGGGGACAGCGCGTTGAATGAGCAGTTCTTC. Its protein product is CASSIGDSALNEQFF.

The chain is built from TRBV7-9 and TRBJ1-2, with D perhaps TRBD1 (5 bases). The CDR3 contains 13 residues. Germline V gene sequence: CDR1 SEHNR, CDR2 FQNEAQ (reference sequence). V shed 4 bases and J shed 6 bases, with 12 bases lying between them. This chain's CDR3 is CASSWGDQNGYTF. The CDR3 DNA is TGTGCCAGCAGCTGGGGGGACCAGAATGGCTACACCTTC.

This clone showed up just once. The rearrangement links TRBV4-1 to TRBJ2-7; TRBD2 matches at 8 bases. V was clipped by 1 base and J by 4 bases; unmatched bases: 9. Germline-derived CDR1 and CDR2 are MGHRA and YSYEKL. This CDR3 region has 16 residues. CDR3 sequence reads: CASSQAPPSGRYEQYF. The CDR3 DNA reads TGCGCCAGCAGCCAAGCGCCCCCTAGCGGGCGATACGAGCAGTACTTC.

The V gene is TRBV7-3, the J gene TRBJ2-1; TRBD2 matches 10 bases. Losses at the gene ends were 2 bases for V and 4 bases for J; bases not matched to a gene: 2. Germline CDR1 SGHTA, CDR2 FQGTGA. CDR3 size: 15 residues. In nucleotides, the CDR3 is TGTGCCAGCAGCTTAGCTAGCGGGGGTTACAATGAGCAGTTCTTC. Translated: CASSLASGGYNEQFF.

The CDR3 protein is CASSPGGYTEAFF. The CDR3 DNA follows: TGTGCCAGCAGCCCGGGGGGGTACACTGAAGCTTTCTTT. The chain joins TRBV11-3 to TRBJ1-1; TRBD1 is a possible D gene (5 bases). V lost 5 bases, J lost 3 bases, and 10 bases lay in between. The CDR3 extends over 13 amino acids. CDR1 and CDR2 (germline): SGHNT, YENEEA.

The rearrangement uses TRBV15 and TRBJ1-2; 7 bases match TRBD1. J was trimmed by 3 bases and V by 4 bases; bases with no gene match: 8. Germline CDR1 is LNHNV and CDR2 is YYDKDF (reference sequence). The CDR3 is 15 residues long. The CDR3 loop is CATSTLWTGDYGYTF. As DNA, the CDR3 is TGTGCCACCAGCACCCTTTGGACAGGCGACTATGGCTACACCTTC.

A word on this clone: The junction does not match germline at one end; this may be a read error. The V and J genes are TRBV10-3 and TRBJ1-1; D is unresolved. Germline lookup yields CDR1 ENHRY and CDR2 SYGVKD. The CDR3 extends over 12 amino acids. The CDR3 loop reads CATSIMNTEAFF. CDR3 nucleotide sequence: TGTGCCACCAGTATCATGAACACTGAAGCTTTCTTT.

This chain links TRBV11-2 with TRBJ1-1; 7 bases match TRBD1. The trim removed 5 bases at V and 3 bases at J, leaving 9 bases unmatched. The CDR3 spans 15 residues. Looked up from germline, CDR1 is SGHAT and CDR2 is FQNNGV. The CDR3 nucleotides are TGTGCCAGCAGCGGACCGACAGGGCTGGACACTGAAGCTTTCTTT. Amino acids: CASSGPTGLDTEAFF.